This T cell receptor (beta chain) came from a study of blood T cell repertoires in COVID-19. Across the study: Acute and convalescent COVID-19 specimens originated in the United States, Italy and Spain. PBMCs, B-cell-depleted T cells, or T cells provided the cDNA or gDNA that made up the material.

The V gene's germline CDR1 is LNHNV and CDR2 YYDKDF (reference sequence). Unmatched junction bases numbered 3, after V lost 1 base and J lost 5 bases. The CDR3 loop spans 16 amino acids. Authors' analysis steps: Reference gene primer amplification in the assay estimated nucleated cell counts. The table came from immunoSEQ multiplex PCR; TCRdb's copy has only in-frame clones and leaves some out. V and J calls and clone size are given by that table; D and trimming were obtained from the DNA. Of around 71,000 clones listed, more than 60% are singletons. J is TRBJ2-2 and V is TRBV15, with 11 bases lining up with TRBD1. This receptor was obtained from an elderly woman with active or convalescent COVID-19. Input material: peripheral blood. The CDR3: CATSRAGTGGTGELFF. The CDR3 DNA sequence: TGTGCCACCAGCAGAGCCGGGACAGGGGGGACCGGGGAGCTGTTTTTT.